This TCR beta chain was captured in a study of blood T cell repertoires in COVID-19. Turning to the study itself: COVID-19 samples collected from the United States, Italy and Spain covered acute and convalescent phases. PBMCs, B-cell-depleted T cells, or T cells were the source of the cDNA or gDNA that made up the material.

Per the original methods: Scientists estimated how many nucleated cells there were by amplifying reference gene primers. TCRdb's table, derived via immunoSEQ multiplex PCR, lists solely in-frame clones and lacks some. For V, J and clone size, that table is used; D and trimming come from the DNA. The sample has 250,000 to 300,000 clones; roughly 91% are singletons. From germline, CDR1 is SGHNT and CDR2 YENEEA. Trimming shortened V by 3 bases and J by 4 bases, and 17 bases separated the two germline ends. The CDR3 is 16 residues long. The source material was peripheral blood. The chain is built from TRBV11-3 and TRBJ2-3; the D gene is possibly TRBD1 (6 bases). This receptor was taken from a man between 40 and 49 years old with acute or convalescent COVID-19. The CDR3 spells CASSLGRGRRSDTQYF. The CDR3 nucleotides read TGTGCCAGCAGCTTGGGCAGGGGCCGCAGGTCAGATACGCAGTATTTT.